These T cell receptor beta chains were read from a single sample in a study of STAT5B mutations in CD4+ large granular lymphocyte leukemia. Libraries were prepared by immunoSEQ multiplex PCR; TCRdb keeps only in-frame clonotypes and omits some of them. Here the sample spans around 29,000 clones, approximately 80% being singletons. The sequenced material came from CD4+ T cells from blood buffy coats. The receptor source for this set is a human donor in good health. The CDR3 runs from the conserved cysteine through the conserved F or W. A D gene is named only where the DNA matches it firmly. Where a row states a size, it is once, few, many or the class of an expanded clone; other rows omit it.

v_call: TRBV30
clone_size: -
d_call: -
j_call: TRBJ1-6
cdr3_nt: TGTGCCGGAGGTAGGGGTCGGAGGGGTCCCCTCCACTTT
cdr3_aa: CAGGRGRRGPLHF

v_call: TRBV29-1
clone_size: few
d_call: -
j_call: TRBJ2-5
cdr3_nt: TGCAGCGTTGCCGGCGAAGAGACCCAGTACTTC
cdr3_aa: CSVAGEETQYF

v_call: TRBV6-1
clone_size: -
d_call: TRBD1
j_call: TRBJ2-1
cdr3_nt: TGTGCCAGCAGTGAAGACGGACAGGGCTACTACAATGAGCAGTTCTTC
cdr3_aa: CASSEDGQGYYNEQFF

v_call: TRBV28
clone_size: -
d_call: -
j_call: TRBJ1-6
cdr3_nt: TGTGCCAGCAGTTCGCGGGGGAGTGGGTCCTATAATTCACCCCTCCACTTT
cdr3_aa: CASSSRGSGSYNSPLHF

v_call: TRBV18
clone_size: -
d_call: -
j_call: TRBJ1-1
cdr3_nt: TGTGCCAGCTCACCACCTTCGGCGGGGGGGACTGAAGCTTTCTTT
cdr3_aa: CASSPPSAGGTEAFF

v_call: TRBV28
clone_size: -
d_call: TRBD1
j_call: TRBJ1-5
cdr3_nt: TGTGCCAGCAGTTTCAGCAGGGGGAATCAGCCCCAGCATTTT
cdr3_aa: CASSFSRGNQPQHF

v_call: TRBV6-4
clone_size: -
d_call: -
j_call: TRBJ2-1
cdr3_nt: TGTGCCAGCAGGGCCGACCCCAGCTCCTACAATGAGCAGTTCTTC
cdr3_aa: CASRADPSSYNEQFF

v_call: TRBV4-1
clone_size: -
d_call: -
j_call: TRBJ1-2
cdr3_nt: TGCGCCAGCAGCCAAGAGGAGGGTCCCTATGGCTACACCTTC
cdr3_aa: CASSQEEGPYGYTF

v_call: TRBV15
clone_size: -
d_call: TRBD1
j_call: TRBJ1-2
cdr3_nt: TGTGCCACCAGCAGAGGTGGGGGACAGGGGGCATGGAGCTACACCTTC
cdr3_aa: CATSRGGGQGAWSYTF

v_call: TRBV11-2
clone_size: -
d_call: TRBD1
j_call: TRBJ2-2
cdr3_nt: TGTGCCAGCAGCTTAGTTGTGGGGACAGGGCGAATCGGGGAGCTGTTTTTT
cdr3_aa: CASSLVVGTGRIGELFF

v_call: TRBV5-1
clone_size: -
d_call: -
j_call: TRBJ1-5
cdr3_nt: TGCGCCAGCAGTGCCGGGGTTAATCAGCCCCAGCATTTT
cdr3_aa: CASSAGVNQPQHF

v_call: TRBV6-4
clone_size: -
d_call: -
j_call: TRBJ1-1
cdr3_nt: TGTGCCAGCAGCCCCAGCCAGGGGAACACTGAAGCTTTCTTT
cdr3_aa: CASSPSQGNTEAFF

v_call: TRBV30
clone_size: once
d_call: -
j_call: TRBJ1-2
cdr3_nt: TGTGCCTGGAGTGTTCCGGGAGGTACGGGCTACACCTTC
cdr3_aa: CAWSVPGGTGYTF

v_call: TRBV6-6
clone_size: -
d_call: -
j_call: TRBJ2-7
cdr3_nt: TGTGCCAGCAGCCTCAGCACCTACGAGCAGTACTTC
cdr3_aa: CASSLSTYEQYF

v_call: TRBV10-3
clone_size: -
d_call: -
j_call: TRBJ2-1
cdr3_nt: TGTGCCATCAGTGAGGGAAGCTCCTACAATGAGCAGTTCTTC
cdr3_aa: CAISEGSSYNEQFF

v_call: TRBV28
clone_size: -
d_call: -
j_call: TRBJ1-2
cdr3_nt: TGTGCCAGCAGTTCCCAGGGCCCCTATGGCTACACCTTC
cdr3_aa: CASSSQGPYGYTF

v_call: TRBV27
clone_size: -
d_call: -
j_call: TRBJ2-7
cdr3_nt: TGTGCCAGCAGAATACCACGCCCTGGGGGATACTACGAGCAGTACTTC
cdr3_aa: CASRIPRPGGYYEQYF

v_call: TRBV18
clone_size: -
d_call: TRBD2
j_call: TRBJ2-3
cdr3_nt: TGTGCCAGCTCACCTAGCCGCGGGGGGGCAACAGATACGCAGTATTTT
cdr3_aa: CASSPSRGGATDTQYF

v_call: TRBV5-4
clone_size: -
d_call: TRBD1
j_call: TRBJ2-1
cdr3_nt: TGTGCCAGCAGCCTCGACAGGGCCAATGAGCAGTTCTTC
cdr3_aa: CASSLDRANEQFF

v_call: TRBV2
clone_size: -
d_call: -
j_call: TRBJ2-1
cdr3_nt: TGTGCCAGCAGAGGGCTAGTACGGGGCAGGGAGCAGTTCTTC
cdr3_aa: CASRGLVRGREQFF

v_call: TRBV6-1
clone_size: -
d_call: -
j_call: TRBJ2-7
cdr3_nt: TGTGCCAGCAGTGAAAGCGTGAAGTGGAAAATAGTGGCGTACGAGCAGTACTTC
cdr3_aa: CASSESVKWKIVAYEQYF

v_call: TRBV4-1
clone_size: -
d_call: TRBD2
j_call: TRBJ2-2
cdr3_nt: TGCGCCAGCAGCCAAGTATCGCGGGAGCGCTGGGAGCTGTTTTTT
cdr3_aa: CASSQVSRERWELFF

v_call: TRBV4-1
clone_size: -
d_call: -
j_call: TRBJ2-1
cdr3_nt: TGCGCCAGCAGCCGAAACTACGGGGGGCAGAACAATGAGCAGTTCTTC
cdr3_aa: CASSRNYGGQNNEQFF

v_call: TRBV7-2
clone_size: -
d_call: -
j_call: TRBJ2-3
cdr3_nt: TGTGCCAGCAGCCCATTGCCGAACACAGATACGCAGTATTTT
cdr3_aa: CASSPLPNTDTQYF

v_call: TRBV7-2
clone_size: -
d_call: -
j_call: TRBJ1-2
cdr3_nt: TGTGCCAGCTTTTTCTGGGAGGGTGGGCATGGCTACACCTTC
cdr3_aa: CASFFWEGGHGYTF

v_call: TRBV7-8
clone_size: -
d_call: TRBD2
j_call: TRBJ2-2
cdr3_nt: TGTGCCAGCAGACCGGGACTAGCGGGGCAGGGCACCGGGGAGCTGTTTTTT
cdr3_aa: CASRPGLAGQGTGELFF

v_call: TRBV28
clone_size: -
d_call: -
j_call: TRBJ1-1
cdr3_nt: TGTGCCAGCAGTCCTACAGGGTCGAACACTGAAGCTTTCTTT
cdr3_aa: CASSPTGSNTEAFF

v_call: TRBV11-3
clone_size: -
d_call: -
j_call: TRBJ2-7
cdr3_nt: TGTGCCAGCAGCTTAGATCCGGGGATGAGCGAGCAGTACTTC
cdr3_aa: CASSLDPGMSEQYF

v_call: TRBV28
clone_size: -
d_call: TRBD1
j_call: TRBJ1-1
cdr3_nt: TGTGCCAGCAGTTTATGGGGACAGGGAGGCACTGAAGCTTTCTTT
cdr3_aa: CASSLWGQGGTEAFF

v_call: TRBV2
clone_size: few
d_call: -
j_call: TRBJ1-2
cdr3_nt: TGTGCCAGCAGTGAGTCCGATTATGGCTACACCTTC
cdr3_aa: CASSESDYGYTF

v_call: TRBV4-2
clone_size: -
d_call: TRBD1
j_call: TRBJ2-1
cdr3_nt: TGTGCCAGCAGCCAAGAGTCCACAGGGGTGCAGTTCTTC
cdr3_aa: CASSQESTGVQFF

v_call: TRBV28
clone_size: -
d_call: -
j_call: TRBJ2-1
cdr3_nt: TGTGCCAGCAGTTTGAGGACACCTTACAATGAGCAGTTCTTC
cdr3_aa: CASSLRTPYNEQFF

v_call: TRBV29-1
clone_size: few
d_call: TRBD1
j_call: TRBJ2-1
cdr3_nt: TGCAGCGTTGAAGCCCCGGGACAGACCCAAAACAATGAGCAGTTCTTC
cdr3_aa: CSVEAPGQTQNNEQFF

v_call: TRBV5-1
clone_size: -
d_call: TRBD1
j_call: TRBJ1-1
cdr3_nt: TGCGCCAGCAGCCTCGAGGGGGCAGCTGAAGCTTTCTTT
cdr3_aa: CASSLEGAAEAFF

v_call: TRBV18
clone_size: -
d_call: TRBD1
j_call: TRBJ1-5
cdr3_nt: TGTGCCAGCTCACGACAGGGGGTTGATCAGCCCCAGCATTTT
cdr3_aa: CASSRQGVDQPQHF

v_call: TRBV28
clone_size: -
d_call: -
j_call: TRBJ2-1
cdr3_nt: TGTGCCAGCAGTTTAGTAGGATCCTACAATGAGCAGTTCTTC
cdr3_aa: CASSLVGSYNEQFF

v_call: TRBV10-3
clone_size: -
d_call: -
j_call: TRBJ1-4
cdr3_nt: TGTGCCATCAGTGAGTCGCGGGAGAATGAAAAACTGTTTTTT
cdr3_aa: CAISESRENEKLFF

v_call: TRBV6-5
clone_size: -
d_call: -
j_call: TRBJ2-2
cdr3_nt: TGTGCCAGCAAGGTTAGGTTGAACACCGGGGAGCTGTTTTTT
cdr3_aa: CASKVRLNTGELFF

v_call: TRBV6-6
clone_size: -
d_call: -
j_call: TRBJ1-4
cdr3_nt: TGTGCCAGCAGCCCCAACACCCTCAGTGAAAAACTGTTTTTT
cdr3_aa: CASSPNTLSEKLFF

v_call: TRBV27
clone_size: once
d_call: -
j_call: TRBJ1-5
cdr3_nt: TGTGCCAGCAGTTCGGACGGCTTCAATCAGCCCCAGCATTTT
cdr3_aa: CASSSDGFNQPQHF

v_call: TRBV27
clone_size: -
d_call: -
j_call: TRBJ1-2
cdr3_nt: TGTGCCAGCACCCCTAGTGGGGGGCAGAATGGCTACACCTTC
cdr3_aa: CASTPSGGQNGYTF

v_call: TRBV5-1
clone_size: once
d_call: TRBD2
j_call: TRBJ2-1
cdr3_nt: TGCGCCAGCAGCGCTATAGCGGGGGCGTACAATGAGCAGTTCTTC
cdr3_aa: CASSAIAGAYNEQFF

v_call: TRBV30
clone_size: few
d_call: -
j_call: TRBJ1-5
cdr3_nt: TGTGCCTGGAGTGTTGGGGACAATCAGCCCCAGCATTTT
cdr3_aa: CAWSVGDNQPQHF

v_call: TRBV28
clone_size: -
d_call: -
j_call: TRBJ1-1
cdr3_nt: TGTGCCACTGGGGGGAACACTGAAGCTTTCTTT
cdr3_aa: CATGGNTEAFF

v_call: TRBV19
clone_size: once
d_call: TRBD1
j_call: TRBJ1-2
cdr3_nt: TGTGCCACTTCGGACAGGTGGGACTATGGCTACACCTTC
cdr3_aa: CATSDRWDYGYTF

v_call: TRBV10-3
clone_size: -
d_call: -
j_call: TRBJ2-5
cdr3_nt: TGTGCCATCAGCGCCCCTTACCAAGAGACCCAGTACTTC
cdr3_aa: CAISAPYQETQYF

v_call: TRBV11-2
clone_size: once
d_call: -
j_call: TRBJ1-1
cdr3_nt: TGTGCCAGCAGCTTAGCTGTCACTGAAGCTTTCTTT
cdr3_aa: CASSLAVTEAFF

v_call: TRBV19
clone_size: -
d_call: TRBD1
j_call: TRBJ2-3
cdr3_nt: TGTGCCAGTAGTCATACGGGACAGCTACACACAGATACGCAGTATTTT
cdr3_aa: CASSHTGQLHTDTQYF

v_call: TRBV29-1
clone_size: -
d_call: TRBD1
j_call: TRBJ1-3
cdr3_nt: TGCAGCGTAGCAGGGGTGACAGGGAGCGGAAACACCATATATTTT
cdr3_aa: CSVAGVTGSGNTIYF

v_call: TRBV10-3
clone_size: -
d_call: TRBD1
j_call: TRBJ1-1
cdr3_nt: TGTGCCATCAGTCAAGAACAGGGGGGCGGGTCGAACACTGAAGCTTTCTTT
cdr3_aa: CAISQEQGGGSNTEAFF

v_call: TRBV18
clone_size: -
d_call: -
j_call: TRBJ2-1
cdr3_nt: TGTGCCAGCGGAAGGGGGGGGAGCTCCTACAATGAGCAGTTCTTC
cdr3_aa: CASGRGGSSYNEQFF

v_call: TRBV29-1
clone_size: -
d_call: -
j_call: TRBJ2-3
cdr3_nt: TGCAGCGTTGAAGACCCCCGGAGGGGAGCGAAGGATACGCAGTATTTT
cdr3_aa: CSVEDPRRGAKDTQYF

v_call: TRBV15
clone_size: -
d_call: TRBD2
j_call: TRBJ2-3
cdr3_nt: TGTGCCACCAGCAGAGAAGGGAGGGGCACAGATACGCAGTATTTT
cdr3_aa: CATSREGRGTDTQYF

v_call: TRBV30
clone_size: -
d_call: -
j_call: TRBJ2-1
cdr3_nt: TGTGCCTGGACTCGGGGGCGGGGGTACAATGAGCAGTTCTTC
cdr3_aa: CAWTRGRGYNEQFF

v_call: TRBV29-1
clone_size: -
d_call: TRBD1
j_call: TRBJ2-7
cdr3_nt: TGCAGCGTTGACACGGGACAGGGGGGCTCCTACGAGCAGTACTTC
cdr3_aa: CSVDTGQGGSYEQYF

v_call: TRBV19
clone_size: -
d_call: TRBD1
j_call: TRBJ1-5
cdr3_nt: TGTGCCAGTAGTACCGGGACAGGCGTCGGTCAGCCCCAGCATTTT
cdr3_aa: CASSTGTGVGQPQHF